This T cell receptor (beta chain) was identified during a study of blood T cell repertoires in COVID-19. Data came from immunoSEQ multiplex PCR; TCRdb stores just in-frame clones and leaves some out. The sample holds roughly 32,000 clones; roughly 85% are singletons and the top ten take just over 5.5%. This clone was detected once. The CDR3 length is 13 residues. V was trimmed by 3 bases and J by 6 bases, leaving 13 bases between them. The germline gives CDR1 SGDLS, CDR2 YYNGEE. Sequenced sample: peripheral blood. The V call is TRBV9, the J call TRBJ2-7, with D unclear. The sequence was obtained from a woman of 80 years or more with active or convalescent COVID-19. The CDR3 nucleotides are TGTGCCAGCAGCGCCCCCAACGGTGCCGAGCAGTACTTC. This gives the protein CASSAPNGAEQYF. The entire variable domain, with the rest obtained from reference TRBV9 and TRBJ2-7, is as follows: DSGVTQTPKHLITATGQRVTLRCSPRSGDLSVYWYQQSLDQGLQFLIQYYNGEERAKGNILERFSAQQFPDLHSELNLSSLELGDSALYFCASSAPNGAEQYFGPGTRLTVT.